The 7 T cell receptor beta chains in this list originate from one sample, sequenced in a study of blood T cell repertoires in COVID-19. Method: immunoSEQ multiplex PCR; TCRdb's copy keeps in-frame clones and lacks some. This sample has 130,000 to 150,000 clones; around 80% occur once, and the top ten carry approximately 3.6%. The sequenced material came from peripheral blood. The receptors stem from a man aged 60 to 75 with acute or convalescent COVID-19.

The rearrangement joins TRBV12-3 or TRBV12-4 to TRBJ1-1; no clear D. Trimming removed 5 bases at V and 0 bases at J, with 4 bases between. The length of the CDR3 is 12 residues. The CDR3 DNA reads TGTGCCAGCAGTAACTTGAACACTGAAGCTTTCTTT. Translating it yields CASSNLNTEAFF.

The chain recombines TRBV15 with TRBJ2-7; possibly TRBD2 for D (6 bases). The CDR3 extends over 19 amino acids. CDR1 LNHNV and CDR2 YYDKDF come from the germline V gene (reference sequence). Trimming took off 1 base at V and 1 base at J, with 23 bases between the two ends. The chain's CDR3 is CATSRVVGAGRKGSYEQYF. In nucleotides, the CDR3 is TGTGCCACCAGCAGAGTGGTTGGGGCGGGGAGAAAAGGTTCCTACGAGCAGTACTTC.

The V gene is TRBV27, the J gene TRBJ1-6; D unresolved. The CDR3 sequence is 13 residues long. Looked up from germline, CDR1 is MNHEY and CDR2 is SMNVEV (reference sequence). V was shortened by 6 bases and J by 6 bases, with 9 bases between the two germline ends. In DNA form, the CDR3 reads TGTGCCAGCAGCGACATTATTAATTCACCCCTCCACTTT. This gives the protein CASSDIINSPLHF.

The gene calls are TRBV15 and TRBJ1-5; D is possibly TRBD1 (6 bases). V lost 0 bases and J 0 bases, leaving 6 bases between the germline ends. CDR3 length: 15 residues. Per germline, CDR1 LNHNV and CDR2 YYDKDF (reference sequence). In DNA, the CDR3 is TGTGCCACCAGCAGAGAACAGGGTAGCAATCAGCCCCAGCATTTT. Its protein product is CATSREQGSNQPQHF.

This clone showed up just once. This chain uses TRBV9 with TRBJ2-7; D call uncertain. The germline V gene encodes CDR1 SGDLS and CDR2 YYNGEE. The length of the CDR3 is 13 residues. Trimming left V 0 bases short and J 6 bases short, with 10 bases between. The CDR3 DNA reads TGTGCCAGCAGCGTAGGAGCGCTAGGCGAGCAGTACTTC. Translating it yields CASSVGALGEQYF.

Details on this clone: Other DNA sequences within the sample encode an identical CDR3. This sequence joins TRBV24-1 and TRBJ2-1; 10 bases map to TRBD1. Unmatched junction bases numbered 1, after V lost 10 bases and J lost 8 bases. Germline V gives CDR1 KGHDR, CDR2 SFDVKD. The length of the CDR3 is 11 residues. CDR3 DNA: TGTGCCACGGGACAGGGGTATGAGCAGTTCTTC. Encoded protein: CATGQGYEQFF.

V usage is TRBV5-1 and J usage is TRBJ1-2, with D perhaps TRBD1 (6 bases). This CDR3 spans 14 amino acids. Trimming stripped 4 bases from V and 4 bases from J, with 14 bases between. Germline V gene data show CDR1 as SGHRS and CDR2 as YFSETQ. The chain's CDR3 is CASSPRTDGYGYTF. DNA for the CDR3: TGCGCCAGCAGCCCACGGACAGACGGCTATGGCTACACCTTC.